This T cell receptor (beta chain) was observed in a study of control samples from healthy donors and cancer patients. Germline V gene data show CDR1 as LNHDA and CDR2 as SQIVND (reference sequence). V shed 2 bases, J shed 2 bases, and the junction held 2 bases outside the gene matches. The CDR3 loop spans 15 amino acids. Measured with immunoSEQ multiplex PCR; TCRdb has only the in-frame clones, and not every one. The data contain roughly 69,000 clones, nearly 85% of them seen just once; the ten biggest clones take up 15% to 18%. This rearrangement joins TRBV19 to TRBJ2-2; 7 positions agree with TRBD2. Sequenced input: blood. The receptor was isolated from a man between 60 and 75 years old in good health. The CDR3, as DNA: TGTGCCAGTAGTATACTAGCGGATAACACCGGGGAGCTGTTTTTT. Its translation is CASSILADNTGELFF.